This TCR beta chain was identified during a study of cytomegalovirus exposure and HLA in healthy donors. The germline V gene encodes CDR1 LNHDA and CDR2 SQIVND (reference sequence). The CDR3 loop spans 13 amino acids. Trimming took 6 bases from V and 6 from J; bases not matched to a gene: 4. Study conclusions and caveats: A link between a missense DCLRE1C variant and TCR beta V- and J-gene trimming emerged from a later analysis.

This clone has just a few counts. What it binds is unknown. The PCR contained 60 Vbeta and 13 Jbeta primers. Original processing notes: An analysis performed later counted 75 million to 80 million unique TCR beta chains (roughly 11 million of them shared). Repertoires were generated with immunoSEQ multiplex PCR, while TCRdb's copy carries only in-frame clones and drops some. V, J and clone size are taken as reported in that table, and D and trimming were inferred from the DNA itself. The data contain more than 35,000 clones, around 49% of them seen just once; the ten biggest clones take up 6.2%. This clonotype was obtained from a woman in her 40s in good health and CMV-seropositive. J is TRBJ1-3 and V is TRBV19; 8 bases are a match to TRBD1. Material for sequencing was PBMCs. The CDR3 DNA reads TGTGCCAGTAGCCGACAGGGGAAAAACACCATATATTTT. Its translation: CASSRQGKNTIYF.